This TCR beta chain was recovered during a study of blood T cells in healthy people across ages. Samples each had at least 5.5 micrograms of total RNA extracted. A second PCR of about 7 to 12 cycles used a sample-barcoded 5' primer and a J-beta primer mix. One entry per CDR3 protein results from TCRdb running MiXCR on the 5' RACE reads. Here the sample spans roughly 1.9 million distinct CDR3 sequences, approximately 40% being singletons. There are 13 residues in the CDR3. Trimming took 4 bases from V and 10 from J, leaving 11 bases between them. Germline V CDR1 and CDR2: SGHTA, FQGNSA. The sequence was obtained from a human donor in good health. The sample consisted of blood. The rearrangement links TRBV7-2 to TRBJ1-6; no firm D call. The CDR3 protein is CASSSEARSPLHF. CDR3 bases: TGTGCCAGCAGCTCAGAAGCTAGGTCACCCCTCCACTTT.